The rows below give T cell receptor beta chains drawn from one sample of a study of T cell responses to AZD1222 COVID-19 vaccine. TCRdb keeps only in-frame clones here, not all; method: immunoSEQ multiplex PCR. Seen here are over 150,000 clones, roughly nine tenths observed once, and the top ten hold approximately 5.1%. Source: peripheral blood, taken on day 0 of MenACWY control vaccination. These receptors came from an adult in good health. Each CDR3 is given with its conserved first and last residue. Each record gives: V gene, D gene, J gene, CDR3 protein, CDR3 DNA. A D gene is named only where the DNA matches it firmly.

v_call: TRBV19
d_call: -
j_call: TRBJ2-1
cdr3_aa: CASSIGTGAPGDEQFF
cdr3_nt: TGTGCCAGTAGTATCGGCACCGGGGCCCCGGGCGATGAGCAGTTCTTC

v_call: TRBV18
d_call: TRBD1
j_call: TRBJ2-2
cdr3_aa: CASSHGTGVNTGELFF
cdr3_nt: TGTGCCAGCTCACACGGGACAGGGGTAAACACCGGGGAGCTGTTTTTT

v_call: TRBV5-1
d_call: TRBD1
j_call: TRBJ2-6
cdr3_aa: CASRQGAGANVLTF
cdr3_nt: TGCGCCAGCCGTCAGGGGGCCGGGGCCAACGTCCTGACTTTC

v_call: TRBV19
d_call: -
j_call: TRBJ1-2
cdr3_aa: CASSQGAGYGYTF
cdr3_nt: TGTGCCAGTAGTCAGGGCGCGGGTTATGGCTACACCTTC

v_call: TRBV29-1
d_call: -
j_call: TRBJ2-2
cdr3_aa: CSGGANTGELFF
cdr3_nt: TGCAGCGGGGGAGCGAACACCGGGGAGCTGTTTTTT

v_call: TRBV10-3
d_call: TRBD2
j_call: TRBJ2-2
cdr3_aa: CAITGTSGSSGELFF
cdr3_nt: TGTGCCATCACAGGGACTAGCGGAAGTTCCGGGGAGCTGTTTTTT

v_call: TRBV5-1
d_call: TRBD1
j_call: TRBJ1-5
cdr3_aa: CASSSGQTDQPQHF
cdr3_nt: TGCGCCAGCAGCTCGGGACAGACTGATCAGCCCCAGCATTTT

v_call: TRBV4-2
d_call: TRBD2
j_call: TRBJ2-7
cdr3_aa: CASSHPGLAGEIPSSYEQYF
cdr3_nt: TGTGCCAGCAGCCACCCGGGACTAGCGGGAGAAATACCCAGCTCCTACGAGCAGTACTTC

v_call: TRBV12-3/TRBV12-4
d_call: -
j_call: TRBJ1-4
cdr3_aa: CASRDGYNEKLFF
cdr3_nt: TGTGCCAGCAGGGATGGTTATAATGAAAAACTGTTTTTT

v_call: TRBV21-1
d_call: -
j_call: TRBJ2-7
cdr3_aa: CASRDRGRYEQYF
cdr3_nt: TGTGCCAGCAGGGACAGGGGGCGCTACGAGCAGTACTTC